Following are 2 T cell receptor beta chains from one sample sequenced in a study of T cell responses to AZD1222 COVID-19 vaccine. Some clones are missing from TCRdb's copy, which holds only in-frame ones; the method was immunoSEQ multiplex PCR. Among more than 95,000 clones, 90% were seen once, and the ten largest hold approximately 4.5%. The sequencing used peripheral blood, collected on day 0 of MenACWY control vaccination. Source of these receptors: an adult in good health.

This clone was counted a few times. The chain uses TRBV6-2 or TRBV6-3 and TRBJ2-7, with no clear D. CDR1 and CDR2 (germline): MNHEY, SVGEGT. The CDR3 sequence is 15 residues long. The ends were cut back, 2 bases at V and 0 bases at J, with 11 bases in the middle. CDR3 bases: TGTGCCAGCAGTTACGGTGCCACGCGCTCCTACGAGCAGTACGTC. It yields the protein CASSYGATRSYEQYV.

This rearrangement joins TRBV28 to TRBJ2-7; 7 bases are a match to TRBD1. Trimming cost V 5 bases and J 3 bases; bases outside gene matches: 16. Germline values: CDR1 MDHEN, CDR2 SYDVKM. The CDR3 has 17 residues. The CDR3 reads CASSTVRRDSANYEQYV. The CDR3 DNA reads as TGTGCCAGCAGTACCGTACGCCGGGACAGTGCCAACTACGAGCAGTACGTC.